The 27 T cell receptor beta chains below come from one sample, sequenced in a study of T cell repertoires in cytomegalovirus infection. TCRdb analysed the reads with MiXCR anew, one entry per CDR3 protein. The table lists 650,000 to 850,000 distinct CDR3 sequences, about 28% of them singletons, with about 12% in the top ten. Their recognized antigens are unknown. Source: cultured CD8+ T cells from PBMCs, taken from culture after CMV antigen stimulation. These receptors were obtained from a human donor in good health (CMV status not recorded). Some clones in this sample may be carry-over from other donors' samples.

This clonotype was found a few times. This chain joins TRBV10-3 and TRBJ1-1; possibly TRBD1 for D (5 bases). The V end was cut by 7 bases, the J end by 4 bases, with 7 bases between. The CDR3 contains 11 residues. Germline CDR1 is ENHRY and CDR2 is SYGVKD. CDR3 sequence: CAIKGSTEAFF. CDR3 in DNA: TGTGCCATCAAGGGGAGCACTGAAGCTTTCTTT.

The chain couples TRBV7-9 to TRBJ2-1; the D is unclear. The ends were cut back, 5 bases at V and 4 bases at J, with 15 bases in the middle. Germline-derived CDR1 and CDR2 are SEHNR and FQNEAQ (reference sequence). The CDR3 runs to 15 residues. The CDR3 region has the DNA TGTGCCAGCAGCCCGCCGATTTACGGGTACAATGAGCAGTTCTTC. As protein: CASSPPIYGYNEQFF.

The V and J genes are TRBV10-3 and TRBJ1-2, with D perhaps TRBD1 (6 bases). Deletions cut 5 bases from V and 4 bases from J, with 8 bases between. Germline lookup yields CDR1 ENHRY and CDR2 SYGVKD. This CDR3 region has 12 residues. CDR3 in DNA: TGTGCCATCAGTACAGGGCTCTATGGCTACACCTTC. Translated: CAISTGLYGYTF.

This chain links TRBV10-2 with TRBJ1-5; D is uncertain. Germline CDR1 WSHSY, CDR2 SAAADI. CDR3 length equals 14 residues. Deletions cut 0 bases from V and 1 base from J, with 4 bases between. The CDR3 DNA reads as TGCGCCAGCAGTGAGTCAGGAAGCAATCAGCCCCAGCATTTT. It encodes CASSESGSNQPQHF.

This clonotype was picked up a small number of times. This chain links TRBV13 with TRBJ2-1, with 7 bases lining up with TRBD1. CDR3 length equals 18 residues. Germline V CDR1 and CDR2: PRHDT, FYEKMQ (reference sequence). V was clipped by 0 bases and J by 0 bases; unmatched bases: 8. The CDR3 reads CASSLGLTGRFSYNEQFF. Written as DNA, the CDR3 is TGTGCCAGCAGCTTAGGCCTGACAGGGAGATTCTCCTACAATGAGCAGTTCTTC.

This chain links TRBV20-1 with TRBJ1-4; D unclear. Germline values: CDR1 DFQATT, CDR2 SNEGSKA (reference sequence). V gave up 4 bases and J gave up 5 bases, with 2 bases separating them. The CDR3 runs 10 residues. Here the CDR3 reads CSAKNEKLFF. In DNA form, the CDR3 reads TGCAGTGCTAAAAATGAAAAACTGTTTTTT.

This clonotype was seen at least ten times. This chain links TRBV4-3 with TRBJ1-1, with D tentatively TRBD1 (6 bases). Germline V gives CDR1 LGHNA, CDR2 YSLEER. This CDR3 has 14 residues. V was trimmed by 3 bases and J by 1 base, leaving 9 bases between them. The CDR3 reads CASSHGQTNTEAFF. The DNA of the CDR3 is TGCGCCAGCAGCCATGGACAGACGAACACTGAAGCTTTCTTT.

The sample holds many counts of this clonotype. The CDR3 bases are TGTGCCAGCAGCATGGTAGGCGGCTACACCTTC. Protein product: CASSMVGGYTF. The chain recombines TRBV28 with TRBJ1-2; D ambiguous. Trimming left V 6 bases short and J 8 bases short, with 10 bases between. Germline CDR1 is MDHEN and CDR2 is SYDVKM. This CDR3 has 11 amino acids.

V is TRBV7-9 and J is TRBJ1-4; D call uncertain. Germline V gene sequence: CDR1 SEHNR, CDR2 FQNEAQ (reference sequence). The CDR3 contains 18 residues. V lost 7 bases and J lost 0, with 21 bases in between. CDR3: CASTPTGLGGATNEKLFF. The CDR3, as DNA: TGTGCCAGCACCCCGACGGGGTTAGGAGGAGCAACTAATGAAAAACTGTTTTTT.

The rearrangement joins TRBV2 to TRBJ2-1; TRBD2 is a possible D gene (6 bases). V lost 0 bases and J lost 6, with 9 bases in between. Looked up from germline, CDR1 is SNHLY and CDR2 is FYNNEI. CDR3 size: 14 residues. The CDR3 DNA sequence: TGTGCCAGCAGTGAAGCGGGGGGAGGCAATGAGCAGTTCTTC. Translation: CASSEAGGGNEQFF.

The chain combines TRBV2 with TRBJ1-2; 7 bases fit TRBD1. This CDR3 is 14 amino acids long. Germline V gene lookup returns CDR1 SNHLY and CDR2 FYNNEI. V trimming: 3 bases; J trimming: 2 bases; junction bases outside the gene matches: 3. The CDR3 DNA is TGTGCCAGCAGTGATGACAGGGCCAACTATGGCTACACCTTC. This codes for CASSDDRANYGYTF.

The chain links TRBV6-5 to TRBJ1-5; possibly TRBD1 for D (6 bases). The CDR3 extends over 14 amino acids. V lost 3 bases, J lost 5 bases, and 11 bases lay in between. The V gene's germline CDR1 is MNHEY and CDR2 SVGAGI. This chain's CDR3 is CASSYGGPHQPQHF. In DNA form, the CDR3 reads TGTGCCAGCAGTTATGGGGGGCCCCATCAGCCCCAGCATTTT.

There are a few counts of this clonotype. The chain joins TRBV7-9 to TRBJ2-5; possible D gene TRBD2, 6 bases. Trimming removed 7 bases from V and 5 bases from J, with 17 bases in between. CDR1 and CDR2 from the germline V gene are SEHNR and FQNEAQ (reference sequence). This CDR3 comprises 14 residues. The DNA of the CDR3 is TGTGCCAGCACCGACACGGAGGGATTGGAGACCCAGTACTTC. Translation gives CASTDTEGLETQYF.

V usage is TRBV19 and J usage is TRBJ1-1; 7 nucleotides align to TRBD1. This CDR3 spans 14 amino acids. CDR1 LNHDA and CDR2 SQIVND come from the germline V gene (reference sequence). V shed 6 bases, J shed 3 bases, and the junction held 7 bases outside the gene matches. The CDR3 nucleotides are TGTGCCAGTAGACGGGGACAGCCCTACACTGAAGCTTTCTTT. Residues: CASRRGQPYTEAFF.

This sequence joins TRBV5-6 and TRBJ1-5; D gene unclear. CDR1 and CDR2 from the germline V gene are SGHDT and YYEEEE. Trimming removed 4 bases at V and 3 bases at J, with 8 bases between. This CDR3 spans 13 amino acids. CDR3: CASSTGVNQPQHF. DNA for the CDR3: TGTGCCAGCAGCACCGGAGTCAATCAGCCCCAGCATTTT.

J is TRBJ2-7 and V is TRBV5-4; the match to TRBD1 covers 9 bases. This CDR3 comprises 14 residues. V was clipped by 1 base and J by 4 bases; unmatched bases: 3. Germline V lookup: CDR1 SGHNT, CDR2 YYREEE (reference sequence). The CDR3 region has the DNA TGTGCCAGCAGCTTGAGGGGACAGGGTTACGAGCAGTACTTC. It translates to CASSLRGQGYEQYF.

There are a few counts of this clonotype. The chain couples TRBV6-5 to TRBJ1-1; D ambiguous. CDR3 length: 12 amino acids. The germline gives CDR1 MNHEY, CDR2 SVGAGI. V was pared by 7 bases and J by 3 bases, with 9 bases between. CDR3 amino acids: CASTNSDTEAFF. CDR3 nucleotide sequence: TGTGCCAGCACAAACAGTGACACTGAAGCTTTCTTT.

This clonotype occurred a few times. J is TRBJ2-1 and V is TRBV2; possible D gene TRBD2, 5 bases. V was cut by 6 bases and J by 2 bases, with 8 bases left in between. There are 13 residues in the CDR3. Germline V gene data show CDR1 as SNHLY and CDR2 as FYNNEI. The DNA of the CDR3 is TGTGCCAGCAGGGCAGCGGCCTACAATGAGCAGTTCTTC. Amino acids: CASRAAAYNEQFF. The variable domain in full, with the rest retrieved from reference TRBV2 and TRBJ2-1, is EPEVTQTPSHQVTQMGQEVILRCVPISNHLYFYWYRQILGQKVEFLVSFYNNEISEKSEIFDDQFSVERPDGSNFTLKIRSTKLEDSAMYFCASRAAAYNEQFFGPGTRLTVL.

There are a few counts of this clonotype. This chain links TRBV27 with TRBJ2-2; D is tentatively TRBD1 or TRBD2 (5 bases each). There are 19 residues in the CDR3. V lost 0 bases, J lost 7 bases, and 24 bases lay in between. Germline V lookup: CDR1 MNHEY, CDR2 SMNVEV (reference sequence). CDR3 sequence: CASSLSGSSWRGDNGELFF. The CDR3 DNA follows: TGTGCCAGCAGTTTATCGGGAAGTAGTTGGAGAGGGGATAACGGGGAGCTGTTTTTT.

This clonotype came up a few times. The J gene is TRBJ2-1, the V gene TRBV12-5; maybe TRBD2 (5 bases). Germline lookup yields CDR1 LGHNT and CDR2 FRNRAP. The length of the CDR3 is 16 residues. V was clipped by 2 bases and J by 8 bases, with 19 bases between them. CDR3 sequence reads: CASGLPFGSERDEQFF. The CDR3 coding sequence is TGTGCTAGTGGTTTGCCATTTGGAAGCGAGAGGGATGAGCAGTTCTTC.

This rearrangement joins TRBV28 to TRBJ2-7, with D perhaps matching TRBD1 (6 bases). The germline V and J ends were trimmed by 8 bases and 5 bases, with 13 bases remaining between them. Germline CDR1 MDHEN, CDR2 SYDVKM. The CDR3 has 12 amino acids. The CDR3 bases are TGTGCCAGCGGATTGACAGGTCACGAGCAGTACGTC. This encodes CASGLTGHEQYV.

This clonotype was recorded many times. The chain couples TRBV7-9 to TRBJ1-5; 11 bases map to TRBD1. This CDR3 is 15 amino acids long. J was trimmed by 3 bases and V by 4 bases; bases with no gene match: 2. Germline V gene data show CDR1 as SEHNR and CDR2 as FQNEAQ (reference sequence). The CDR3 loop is CASSSGQGDNQPQHF. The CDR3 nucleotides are TGTGCCAGCAGCTCGGGACAGGGGGACAATCAGCCCCAGCATTTT.

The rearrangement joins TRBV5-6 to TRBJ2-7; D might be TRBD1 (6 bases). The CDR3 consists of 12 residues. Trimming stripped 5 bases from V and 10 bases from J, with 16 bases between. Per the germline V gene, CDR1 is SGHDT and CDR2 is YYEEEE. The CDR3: CASRQTGGEQYV. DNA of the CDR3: TGTGCCAGCAGACAGACAGGAGGAGAACAGTACGTC.

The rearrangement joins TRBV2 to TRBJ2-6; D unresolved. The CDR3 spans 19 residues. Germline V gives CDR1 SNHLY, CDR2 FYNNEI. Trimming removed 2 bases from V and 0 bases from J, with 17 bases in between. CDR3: CASSETKRVPSSGANVLTF. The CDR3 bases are TGTGCCAGCAGTGAAACCAAAAGGGTCCCCAGCTCTGGGGCCAACGTCCTGACTTTC.

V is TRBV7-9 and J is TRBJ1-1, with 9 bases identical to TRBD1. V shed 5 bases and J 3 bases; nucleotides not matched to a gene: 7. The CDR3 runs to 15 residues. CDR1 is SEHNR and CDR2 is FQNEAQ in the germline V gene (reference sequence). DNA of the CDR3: TGTGCCAGCAGCGCGATACAGGGGGCAGACACTGAAGCTTTCTTT. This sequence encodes CASSAIQGADTEAFF.

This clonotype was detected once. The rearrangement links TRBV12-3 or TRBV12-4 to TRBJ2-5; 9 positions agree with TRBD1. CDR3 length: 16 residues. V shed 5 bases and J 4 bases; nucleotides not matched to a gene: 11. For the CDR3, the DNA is TGTGCCAGCAGTCATGTGGGGACAGGGCTCCGAGAGACCCAGTACTTC. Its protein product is CASSHVGTGLRETQYF.

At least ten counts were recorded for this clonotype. CDR3 bases: TGTGCCAGCAGCCGAAGCCAGACAGGGGTCGCCCGAAATGAGCAGTTCTTC. This translates into CASSRSQTGVARNEQFF. This rearrangement joins TRBV14 to TRBJ2-1; TRBD1 matches at 8 bases. The ends lost 4 bases at V and 7 bases at J; junction bases unmatched: 15. This CDR3 contains 17 residues. CDR1 is SGHDN, CDR2 FVKESK, per germline.